This T cell receptor (beta chain) derives from a study of CD8 T cells in Susac syndrome. As for this clonotype: Its cognate antigen is unknown.

The study's findings and limits: In its TCR sequencing and HLA analysis, the study acknowledged that the number of individuals was relatively small.

About 0.5 to 1 ug RNA was reverse transcribed with random hexamers. TCRdb re-analysed the immunoSEQ multiplex PCR reads in MiXCR, keeping a single row per CDR3 protein. The table includes about 130,000 distinct CDR3 sequences, about 93% detected once. Sequencing of TCR beta drew on CD8+ and CD4+ T cells from blood. V was shortened by 2 bases and J by 3 bases, with 19 bases between the two germline ends. Germline V gene data show CDR1 as LGHDT and CDR2 as YNNKEL (reference sequence). The CDR3 spans 17 residues. The sequence was obtained from a human donor with multiple sclerosis. The rearrangement joins TRBV3-1 to TRBJ1-2; the D gene is possibly TRBD1 (6 bases). Sample: CD8+ T cells from PBMCs. The CDR3 protein is CASSQPIKDRMDYGYTF. CDR3 in DNA: TGTGCCAGCAGCCAACCTATTAAGGACAGAATGGACTATGGCTACACCTTC.